One and the same sample provided the 20 T cell receptor beta chains below, sequenced in a study of breast tumors, draining lymph nodes, adjacent tissues. The lymph nodes were axillary draining lymph nodes from breast cancer patients. MiXCR, run by TCRdb on the multiplex PCR reads, gives a single entry per CDR3 protein. The sample contains around 100,000 distinct CDR3 sequences, around 20% of which appear only once. Sequenced input: axillary lymph node tissue. The receptors come from a female donor with breast cancer. Some clones in this sample may be carry-over from other donors' samples.

Ten or more counts support this clonotype. This chain joins TRBV11-2 and TRBJ2-2; D remains unclear. Trimming pared 1 base from V and 6 bases from J, leaving 9 bases between. This CDR3 is built from 14 residues. CDR1 SGHAT and CDR2 FQNNGV come from the germline V gene. CDR3 in DNA: TGTGCCAGCAGCTTAGCCCCAGTATCCGGGGAGCTGTTTTTT. Translated: CASSLAPVSGELFF.

Comment on this clonotype: This may be a read error, as it is one base from a much larger clone. This rearrangement joins TRBV3-1 to TRBJ2-7; 7 nucleotides line up with TRBD2. The CDR3 loop spans 14 amino acids. Germline V lookup: CDR1 LGHDT, CDR2 YNNKEL (reference sequence). CDR3 sequence reads: CASSQGKRGYEQNF. The CDR3 bases are TGTGCCAGCAGCCAAGGGAAGCGGGGCTACGAGCAGAACTTC.

This clonotype is a singleton in its sample. Given a much more abundant clone one base away, this may be a read error. The V gene is TRBV6-6, the J gene TRBJ1-3; 8 bases align to TRBD1. This CDR3 spans 14 amino acids. Germline V gene data show CDR1 as MNHNY and CDR2 as SVGAGI (reference sequence). The CDR3 DNA is TGTGCCACCAGCAGCTCAGGGGGCGGAAACATCATATATTTT. It encodes CATSSSGGGNIIYF.

Notes on this clonotype: This may stem from a read error, because a much larger clone lies one nucleotide away. The chain uses TRBV3-1 and TRBJ2-7, with TRBD2 matching over 8 bases. J gave up 6 bases and V 6 bases, and 10 bases lay outside the gene matches. CDR3 length equals 14 residues. Germline CDR1 reads LGHDT; CDR2 reads YNNKEL (reference sequence). CDR3 nucleotide sequence: TGTGCCAGCAGATCGACTAGCGAAGCCTGCGAGCAGTACTTC. It encodes CASRSTSEACEQYF.

A remark on this clonotype: This may come from a read error, since a much larger clone is one base off. The gene calls are TRBV2 and TRBJ2-2; TRBD1 or TRBD2 may be the D gene (6 bases each). V lost 7 bases, J lost 7 bases, and 16 bases lay in between. The CDR3 spans 14 residues. CDR1 and CDR2 (germline): SNHLY, FYNNEI. The CDR3 DNA reads TGTGCCAGCACTACGGGGGCGCAGGTCGGGGAGCTGTTTTTT. Its protein product is CASTTGAQVGELFF. Based on the CDR3 plus reference TRBV2 and TRBJ2-2, the full variable domain is EPEVTQTPSHQVTQMGQEVILRCVPISNHLYFYWYRQILGQKVEFLVSFYNNEISEKSEIFDDQFSVERPDGSNFTLKIRSTKLEDSAMYFCASTTGAQVGELFFGEGSRLTVL.

This clonotype has ten or more counts. This rearrangement joins TRBV11-2 to TRBJ1-2, with TRBD1 identical over 7 bases. With 4 bases clipped from V and 13 bases from J, the junction kept 12 bases outside the gene matches. The CDR3 loop spans 13 amino acids. Germline values: CDR1 SGHAT, CDR2 FQNNGV. The CDR3, as DNA: TGTGCCAGCAGCTCGTCTCGACAGGGCGGCGGCACCTTC. Translated: CASSSSRQGGGTF.

The V and J genes are TRBV19 and TRBJ1-2; 8 nucleotides line up with TRBD1. This CDR3 region has 14 residues. In germline, CDR1 is LNHDA, CDR2 SQIVND (reference sequence). The V and J ends lost 4 bases and 4 bases, in that order; junction bases with no gene match: 5. CDR3: CASSTTGASYGYTF. CDR3 DNA sequence: TGTGCCAGTAGTACGACAGGGGCGAGCTATGGCTACACCTTC.

This clonotype was found many times. This chain connects TRBV20-1 to TRBJ2-3, with D possibly matching TRBD2 (6 bases). Trimming pared 3 bases from V and 0 bases from J, leaving 10 bases between. Germline V gene data show CDR1 as DFQATT and CDR2 as SNEGSKA (reference sequence). This CDR3 region has 14 residues. This chain's CDR3 is CSASTSGSTDTQYF. CDR3 sequence (DNA): TGCAGTGCTAGTACCAGCGGGAGCACAGATACGCAGTATTTT.

This clonotype was detected ten times or more. The V and J genes are TRBV6-6 and TRBJ2-1; the match to TRBD2 covers 10 bases. V was pared by 7 bases and J by 6 bases, with 9 bases of the junction left unmatched. Germline V gives CDR1 MNHNY, CDR2 SVGAGI (reference sequence). The CDR3 consists of 15 residues. The CDR3 bases are TGTGCCAGCATCATAAGCGGGGGGGCCCCCAATGAGCAGTTCTTC. It yields the protein CASIISGGAPNEQFF.

On this clonotype itself: This may stem from a read error, because a much larger clone lies one nucleotide away. Because the CDR3 is missing its conserved closing phenylalanine or tryptophan, this is likely a read error. The chain is built from TRBV7-9 and TRBJ1-5; the match to TRBD1 covers 8 bases. CDR3 size: 14 residues. With 5 bases clipped from V and 1 base from J, the junction kept 1 base outside the gene matches. In germline, CDR1 is SEHNR, CDR2 FQNEAQ (reference sequence). CDR3 residues: CASSQGASNQPQHV. The CDR3 DNA reads TGTGCCAGCAGCCAGGGGGCGAGCAATCAGCCCCAGCATGTT.

There are many counts of this clonotype. The rearrangement links TRBV5-1 to TRBJ1-6, with D perhaps matching TRBD1 (5 bases). The CDR3 is made up of 15 amino acids. Germline CDR1 SGHRS, CDR2 YFSETQ. V was clipped by 2 bases and J by 10 bases, with 16 bases between them. CDR3 in amino acids: CASSLEGRGTSPLHF. The CDR3 DNA sequence: TGCGCCAGCAGCTTAGAGGGGAGGGGAACGTCACCCCTCCACTTT.

This clonotype came up many times. This sequence joins TRBV2 and TRBJ1-5; D ambiguous. CDR1 and CDR2 (germline): SNHLY, FYNNEI. Trimming cost V 2 bases and J 6 bases, with 14 bases left between them. The CDR3 runs to 15 residues. The CDR3: CASSESPSRTQPQHF. Here the CDR3 DNA reads TGTGCCAGCAGTGAATCCCCCTCTCGTACTCAGCCCCAGCATTTT.

This clonotype has ten or more counts. The chain employs TRBV11-2 and TRBJ2-5; 7 bases map to TRBD2. The germline gives CDR1 SGHAT, CDR2 FQNNGV. Trimming at V came to 2 bases and at J to 5 bases, leaving 8 bases not matched to a gene. This CDR3 region has 15 residues. The CDR3 is CASSLLIAGTETQYF. The CDR3 coding sequence is TGTGCCAGCAGCTTACTAATAGCGGGTACGGAGACCCAGTACTTC.

At least ten counts were recorded for this clonotype. The chain is built from TRBV5-6 and TRBJ1-5; 7 bases align to TRBD1. Looked up from germline, CDR1 is SGHDT and CDR2 is YYEEEE. Trimming removed 3 bases from V and 0 bases from J; junction bases left unmatched: 6. The CDR3 runs 16 residues. CDR3: CASSSEGAPSNQPQHF. In nucleotides, the CDR3 is TGTGCCAGCAGCTCGGAGGGGGCTCCTAGCAATCAGCCCCAGCATTTT.

In this sample, this clonotype turned up many times. The chain couples TRBV7-3 to TRBJ2-2; D may be TRBD1 (6 bases). Germline loops: CDR1 SGHTA, CDR2 FQGTGA. The CDR3 length is 15 residues. Between the trimmed V and J ends, which lost 5 bases and 3 bases, there was a span of 13 bases. The CDR3 spells CASSPQRTDTGELFF. CDR3 DNA sequence: TGTGCCAGCAGCCCACAACGGACAGACACCGGGGAGCTGTTTTTT.

The V gene is TRBV5-4, the J gene TRBJ2-2; TRBD2 agrees at 7 bases. Germline loops: CDR1 SGHNT, CDR2 YYREEE (reference sequence). The CDR3 runs to 16 residues. J was trimmed by 4 bases and V by 1 base; bases with no gene match: 7. The chain's CDR3 is CASSLRLARSTGELFF. The CDR3 bases are TGTGCCAGCAGCTTGCGACTAGCACGATCCACCGGGGAGCTGTTTTTT.

This clonotype was observed a few times. This could be a read error, since a much larger clone is one nucleotide away. The final CDR3 position lacks the conserved phenylalanine or tryptophan, pointing to a likely read error. This sequence joins TRBV10-3 and TRBJ2-5; D unclear. V shed 4 bases and J shed 5 bases, with 14 bases lying between them. CDR1 ENHRY and CDR2 SYGVKD come from the germline V gene. The CDR3 consists of 14 residues. CDR3 sequence: CAISGSGQEETQYL. The DNA for the CDR3 is TGTGCCATCAGTGGAAGTGGTCAAGAGGAGACCCAGTACCTC.

A note on this clonotype: This may stem from a read error, because a much larger clone lies one nucleotide away. The chain has TRBV5-5 and TRBJ2-3; a possible D gene is TRBD1 (6 bases). From germline, CDR1 is SGHKS and CDR2 YYEKEE (reference sequence). The germline V and J ends were trimmed by 0 bases and 2 bases, with 19 bases remaining between them. CDR3 length: 18 residues. The CDR3 reads CASSLEYGTRGPTDTQYF. The CDR3 DNA reads as TGTGCCAGCAGCTTGGAATACGGGACAAGGGGTCCCACAGATACGCAGTATTTT.

This clonotype came up many times. The CDR3 region has the DNA TGTGCCAGCAGCTCCCGGGGTAGCGGGGTTTGGTACTTC. Translating it yields CASSSRGSGVWYF. The chain combines TRBV11-2 with TRBJ2-7; 8 nucleotides agree with TRBD2. Per the germline V gene, CDR1 is SGHAT and CDR2 is FQNNGV. J was trimmed by 12 bases and V by 4 bases; bases with no gene match: 11. The CDR3 runs 13 residues.

The J gene is TRBJ2-6, the V gene TRBV24-1; TRBD1 might be the D (7 bases). The V gene's germline CDR1 is KGHDR and CDR2 SFDVKD. This CDR3 has 17 residues. V dropped 9 bases and J dropped 0 bases, with 17 bases sitting between them. The CDR3 loop is CATAGTDTYSGANVLTF. The CDR3 nucleotides are TGTGCCACCGCGGGGACAGACACCTACTCTGGGGCCAACGTCCTGACTTTC.